The 23 T cell receptor beta chains reported below all come from one sample, sequenced in a study of prognosis after radiotherapy for stage I lung cancer. Starting from genomic DNA, TCR beta CDR3 was amplified through two-round multiplex PCR. Primers specific to each TRBV and TRBJ gene drove first-round PCR. TCRdb itself ran the multiplex PCR reads through MiXCR, one entry per CDR3 protein. The repertoire holds some 15,000 distinct CDR3 sequences, with roughly 28% as singletons. The sample in question was PBMCs, obtained before or after stereotactic body radiation therapy (not recorded which). The receptors shown here come from a donor of 50 years or more with non-small cell lung cancer.

This clonotype has just one count. A read error may account for a junction end that differs from germline. This chain connects TRBV28 to TRBJ1-5, with D perhaps matching TRBD1 (5 bases). The CDR3 is 16 amino acids. Germline-derived CDR1 and CDR2 are MDHEN and SYDVKM. The CDR3 coding sequence is TGTGCCAGCAAAGATCGAAAGGGGCGGAGCAATCAGCCCCAGCGTTTT. Its translation: CASKDRKGRSNQPQRF.

Regarding this clonotype: One base separates it from a far larger clone, so it is likely a read error. The chain is built from TRBV7-9 and TRBJ2-5; weak D call: TRBD1 (6 bases). Germline V gene lookup returns CDR1 SEHNR and CDR2 FQNEAQ (reference sequence). V was pared by 7 bases and J by 5 bases, with 17 bases between. This CDR3 has 14 residues. This CDR3 is CASIQALGAETQYF. CDR3 DNA: TGTGCCAGCATTCAAGCATTGGGGGCCGAGACCCAGTACTTC.

Notes on this clonotype: This likely stems from a read error, as it lies one base from a far larger clone. V is TRBV6-4 and J is TRBJ1-6; D gene uncertain. The CDR3 covers 14 residues. The germline gives CDR1 MRHNA, CDR2 SNTAGT. Trimming left V 3 bases short and J 8 bases short, with 11 bases between. The CDR3 DNA reads as TGTGCCAGCAGTGATAACCACACCTATTCACCCCTCCACTTT. It translates to CASSDNHTYSPLHF.

As regards this clonotype: It differs at one base from a far larger clone, so likely a read error. The V and J genes are TRBV6-1 and TRBJ1-6; TRBD1 agrees at 9 bases. The length of the CDR3 is 15 residues. Germline V gene sequence: CDR1 MNHNS, CDR2 SASEGT. CDR3 sequence (DNA): TGTGCCAGCAGCCCAGGACAGGGGAGGAATTCACCCCTCGACTTT. It yields the protein CASSPGQGRNSPLDF.

This clonotype was detected many times. The rearrangement links TRBV28 to TRBJ2-4, with no clear D. The V and J ends lost 5 bases and 3 bases respectively, with 14 bases between them. Germline loops: CDR1 MDHEN, CDR2 SYDVKM. The CDR3 length is 15 residues. The CDR3 region is CASSTTALGKNIQYF. CDR3 nucleotide sequence: TGTGCCAGCAGTACCACCGCTTTGGGCAAAAACATTCAGTACTTC.

A word on this clonotype: With a much larger clone just one base away, this may be a read error. The V call is TRBV7-2, the J call TRBJ1-5; tentatively, D is TRBD1 (6 bases). This CDR3 has 15 amino acids. CDR1 and CDR2 (germline): SGHTA, FQGNSA. DNA of the CDR3: TGTGCCAGCAGCTTTTCCGGGGGGCTCAATCGGCCCCAGCATTTT. It encodes CASSFSGGLNRPQHF. The complete variable domain, with remaining parts taken from reference TRBV7-2 and TRBJ1-5, reads GAGVSQSPSNKVTEKGKDVELRCDPISGHTALYWYRQSLGQGLEFLIYFQGNSAPDKSGLPSDRFSAERTGGSVSTLTIQRTQQEDSAVYLCASSFSGGLNRPQHFGDGTRLSIL.

Many counts were recorded for this clonotype. The chain has TRBV7-9 and TRBJ2-5; D might be TRBD1 (6 bases). Germline-derived CDR1 and CDR2 are SEHNR and FQNEAQ (reference sequence). The length of the CDR3 is 14 residues. V lost 3 bases and J 2 bases, leaving 10 bases between the germline ends. The CDR3 loop is CASSFRTVQETQYF. The DNA for the CDR3 is TGTGCCAGCAGCTTTCGGACAGTTCAAGAGACCCAGTACTTC. Together with reference TRBV7-9 and TRBJ2-5, the CDR3 gives the full variable domain: DTGVSQNPRHKITKRGQNVTFRCDPISEHNRLYWYRQTLGQGPEFLTYFQNEAQLEKSRLLSDRFSAERPKGSFSTLEIQRTEQGDSAMYLCASSFRTVQETQYFGPGTRLLVL.

Concerning this clonotype: A junction boundary mismatches the germline segment, possibly from a read error. This chain uses TRBV6-2 or TRBV6-3 with TRBJ2-7; no clear D. This CDR3 has 11 residues. Per the germline V gene, CDR1 is MNHEY and CDR2 is SVGEGT. The CDR3 region is CSSSLNYEQYF. The CDR3 nucleotides are TGTTCCAGCAGTTTAAACTACGAGCAGTACTTC.

As regards this clonotype: This likely stems from a read error, as it lies one base from a far larger clone. The rearrangement joins TRBV7-8 to TRBJ2-6; 7 bases line up with TRBD1. J was trimmed by 6 bases and V by 0 bases; bases with no gene match: 8. The CDR3 runs 17 residues. The germline V gene has CDR1 SGHVS and CDR2 FQNEAQ. CDR3 sequence: CASSLARGGAVANVLTF. As DNA, the CDR3 is TGTGCCAGCAGCTTAGCGAGAGGGGGCGCTGTGGCCAACGTCCTGACTTTC.

The rearrangement uses TRBV5-4 and TRBJ1-4; possible D gene TRBD1, 5 bases. Germline V lookup: CDR1 SGHNT, CDR2 YYREEE (reference sequence). The germline V and J ends were trimmed by 0 bases and 8 bases, with 17 bases remaining between them. The CDR3 spans 16 residues. CDR3 sequence: CASSLAQGGTAEKLFF. The DNA of the CDR3 is TGTGCCAGCAGCTTGGCCCAGGGAGGCACCGCGGAAAAACTGTTTTTT.

Points on this clonotype: A read error may account for a junction end that differs from germline. V usage is TRBV7-6 and J usage is TRBJ1-5, with 10 bases aligning to TRBD1. Germline V gene sequence: CDR1 SGHVS, CDR2 FNYEAQ. There are 16 residues in the CDR3. The CDR3 protein is CASSLFHGTGDQPQHF. The CDR3 bases are TGTGCCAGCAGCCTCTTCCACGGGACAGGGGATCAGCCCCAGCACTTT.

As to this clonotype: One base separates it from a far larger clone, so it is likely a read error. The rearrangement links TRBV20-1 to TRBJ2-4; D is perhaps TRBD2 (5 bases). V lost 1 base, J lost 14 bases, and 18 bases lay in between. The length of the CDR3 is 13 residues. From germline, CDR1 is DFQATT and CDR2 SNEGSKA (reference sequence). CDR3 loop: CSARGQPDYEKYF. The CDR3 bases are TGCAGTGCTAGAGGGCAGCCTGACTACGAGAAGTACTTC.

As for this clonotype: The germline gene is not matched at one end of the junction; a read error may be the cause. The chain uses TRBV7-3 and TRBJ2-3, with a weak D call TRBD2 (5 bases). The CDR3 consists of 14 residues. Germline lookup yields CDR1 SGHTA and CDR2 FQGTGA. CDR3 sequence: CSSSLLGSTDTQYF. CDR3 nucleotides: TGTTCCAGCAGCTTATTAGGGAGCACGGATACGCAGTATTTT.

This clonotype was found many times. The chain has TRBV7-2 and TRBJ2-5; possible D gene TRBD1, 6 bases. The CDR3 sequence is 15 residues long. The germline V and J ends were trimmed by 5 bases and 5 bases, with 18 bases remaining between them. The germline gives CDR1 SGHTA, CDR2 FQGNSA. The CDR3 DNA follows: TGTGCCAGCAGCGCCCCAGGGGCCTCCAGGGAGACCCAGTACTTC. This gives the protein CASSAPGASRETQYF.

This clonotype has at least ten counts. V usage is TRBV19 and J usage is TRBJ2-1, with 10 bases identical to TRBD1. CDR3 length: 13 residues. The J segment lost 6 bases and the V segment lost 8 bases, leaving 4 bases of the junction unmatched. Per the germline V gene, CDR1 is LNHDA and CDR2 is SQIVND (reference sequence). In nucleotides, the CDR3 is TGTGCCAGTGGCCGGGACAGGGGCAATGAGCAGTTCTTC. Encoded protein: CASGRDRGNEQFF.

A note on this clonotype: An end of the junction differs from the germline gene, which may be a read error. V gene TRBV6-2 or TRBV6-3 combines with J gene TRBJ2-5, with TRBD2 matching over 11 bases. This CDR3 spans 17 amino acids. Germline CDR1 reads MNHEY; CDR2 reads SVGEGT. In DNA form, the CDR3 reads TGCGCCAGCACCCCCAAAACTAGCGGGAGCACCGGGGAGACCCAGTACTTC. Encoded protein: CASTPKTSGSTGETQYF.

This clonotype was seen at least ten times. The chain links TRBV20-1 to TRBJ2-2; TRBD1 is a possible D gene (6 bases). The CDR3 runs 14 residues. Trimming took 1 base from V and 3 from J, leaving 9 bases between them. Per germline, CDR1 DFQATT and CDR2 SNEGSKA (reference sequence). The CDR3 loop is CSARGAGDTGELFF. CDR3 bases: TGCAGTGCTAGAGGGGCAGGGGACACCGGGGAGCTGTTTTTT.

This clonotype came up once. One junction end disagrees with the germline gene, perhaps due to a read error. V and J are TRBV6-2 or TRBV6-3 and TRBJ2-1, with 7 bases fitting TRBD2. Germline CDR1 MNHEY, CDR2 SVGEGT. This CDR3 has 16 amino acids. CDR3 coding DNA: TGTGCCAGCAGTGAATTCGGGAGGACCCCCAACAATGATCATCTCTTC. As protein: CASSEFGRTPNNDHLF.

For this clonotype: A much larger clone lies a single base off, so this may be a read error. This chain links TRBV5-4 with TRBJ2-7, with 8 bases that match TRBD2. V was pared by 4 bases and J by 2 bases, with 2 bases of the junction left unmatched. This CDR3 comprises 13 residues. Germline V gene data show CDR1 as SGHNT and CDR2 as YYREEE (reference sequence). DNA for the CDR3: TGTGCCAGCAGCACGGGACTAGCCTACGAGCAGTACTTC. Encoded protein: CASSTGLAYEQYF.

This clonotype is deemed medium-sized. This rearrangement joins TRBV20-1 to TRBJ2-7; D gene ambiguous. In germline, CDR1 is DFQATT, CDR2 SNEGSKA (reference sequence). The CDR3 extends over 12 amino acids. Trimming pared 6 bases from V and 1 base from J, leaving 10 bases between. The CDR3 spells CSATVPSYEQYF. CDR3 DNA: TGCAGTGCAACGGTGCCTTCCTACGAGCAGTACTTC.

By proportion, this clonotype is medium-sized. The chain joins TRBV6-2 or TRBV6-3 to TRBJ2-3, with no clear D. This CDR3 is 13 amino acids long. CDR1 is MNHEY, CDR2 SVGEGT, per germline. The ends were cut back, 8 bases at V and 1 base at J, with 10 bases in the middle. CDR3 in DNA: TGTGCCAGCCGCCCGTCGGGCACAGATACGCAGTATTTT. It is translated as CASRPSGTDTQYF.

This clonotype occurred many times. The genes are TRBV5-1 and TRBJ1-2, with 8 bases matching TRBD1. This CDR3 spans 14 amino acids. Germline CDR1 reads SGHRS; CDR2 reads YFSETQ. The V gene end was trimmed by 4 bases and the J gene end by 5 bases; junction bases not matched to a gene: 7. CDR3 sequence (DNA): TGCGCCAGCAGCGGACAGGGAGGGGTGTATGGCTACACCTTC. It encodes CASSGQGGVYGYTF.

The chain carries TRBV11-3 and TRBJ2-5; 7 bases match TRBD2. Germline loops: CDR1 SGHNT, CDR2 YENEEA. The CDR3 contains 16 residues. Unmatched junction bases numbered 9, after V lost 2 bases and J lost 3 bases. The DNA for the CDR3 is TGTGCCAGCAGCTTAACGTGGGAGGGTAAAAAAGAGACCCAGTACTTC. It translates to CASSLTWEGKKETQYF.